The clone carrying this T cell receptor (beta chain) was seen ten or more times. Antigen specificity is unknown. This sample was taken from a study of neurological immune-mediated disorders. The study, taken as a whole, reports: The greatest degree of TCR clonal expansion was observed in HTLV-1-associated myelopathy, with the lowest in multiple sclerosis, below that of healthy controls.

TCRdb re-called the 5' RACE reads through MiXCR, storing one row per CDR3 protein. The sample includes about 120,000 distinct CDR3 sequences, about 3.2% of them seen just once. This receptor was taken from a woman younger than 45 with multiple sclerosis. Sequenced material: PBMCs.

The CDR3 DNA reads as TGCAGTGCTAGGACAGGGGTTCTCCGCGAGCAGTACTTC. This encodes CSARTGVLREQYF. This chain uses TRBV20-1 with TRBJ2-7; TRBD1 agrees at 8 bases. The CDR3 length is 13 residues. The germline CDR1 and CDR2 sequences are DFQATT and SNEGSKA (reference sequence). V lost 3 bases and J lost 6; bases outside the gene matches: 7.